The present TCR beta chain was sequenced within a study of graft-versus-host responses after intestinal transplantation. V lost 4 bases to trimming and J lost 4 bases, with 23 bases between them. The CDR3 consists of 17 residues. CDR1 and CDR2 from the germline V gene are SGDLS and YYNGEE. Note on this clone: Its antigen is unidentified.

Generated by immunoSEQ multiplex PCR, the TCRdb table keeps only in-frame clones and is missing some. Of over 70,000 clones detected, about 94% appear once; the ten largest clones hold around 0.57%. This material consisted of unstimulated CD8+ T cells sorted from spleen or lymph node cells, taken before intestinal transplant. This TCR derives from a human donor who received an intestinal transplant. The chain joins TRBV9 to TRBJ1-1, with D tentatively TRBD1 (6 bases). The CDR3 bases are TGTGCCAGCAGCCCAAGGTGGACAGAGAATTTCGGCACTGAAGCTTTCTTT. Its translation: CASSPRWTENFGTEAFF.